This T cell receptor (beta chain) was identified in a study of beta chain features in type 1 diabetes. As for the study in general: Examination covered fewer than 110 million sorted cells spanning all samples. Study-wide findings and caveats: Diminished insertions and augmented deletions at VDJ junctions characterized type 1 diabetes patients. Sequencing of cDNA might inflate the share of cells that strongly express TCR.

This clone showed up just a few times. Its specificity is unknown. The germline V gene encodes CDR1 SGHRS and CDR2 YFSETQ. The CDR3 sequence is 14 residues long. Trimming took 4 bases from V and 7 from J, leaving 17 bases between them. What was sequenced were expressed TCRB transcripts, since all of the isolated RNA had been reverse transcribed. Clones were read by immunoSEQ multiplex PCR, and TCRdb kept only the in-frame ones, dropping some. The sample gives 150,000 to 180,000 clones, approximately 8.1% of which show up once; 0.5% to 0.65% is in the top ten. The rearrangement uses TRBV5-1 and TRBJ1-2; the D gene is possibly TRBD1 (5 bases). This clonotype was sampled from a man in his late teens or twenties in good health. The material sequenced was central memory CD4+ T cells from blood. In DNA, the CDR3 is TGCGCCAGCAGCCGCCAGGGAGGTCGGGGTGGCTACACCTTC. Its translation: CASSRQGGRGGYTF.